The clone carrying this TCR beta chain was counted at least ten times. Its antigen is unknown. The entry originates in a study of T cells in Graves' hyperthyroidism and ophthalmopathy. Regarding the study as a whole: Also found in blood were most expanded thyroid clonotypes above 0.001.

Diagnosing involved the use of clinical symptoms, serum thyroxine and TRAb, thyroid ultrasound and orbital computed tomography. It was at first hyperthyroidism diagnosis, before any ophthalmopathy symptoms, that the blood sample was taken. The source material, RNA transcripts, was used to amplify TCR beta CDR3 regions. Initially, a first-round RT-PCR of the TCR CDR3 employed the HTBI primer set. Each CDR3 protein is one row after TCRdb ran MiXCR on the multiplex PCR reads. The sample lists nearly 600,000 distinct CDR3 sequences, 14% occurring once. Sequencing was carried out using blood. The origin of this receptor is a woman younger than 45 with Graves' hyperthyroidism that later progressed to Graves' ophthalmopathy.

CDR3 sequence (DNA): TGCGCCAGCAGCTTGCCTGAGGGGACCTACGAGCAGTACTTC. Its translation is CASSLPEGTYEQYF. The genes are TRBV5-1 and TRBJ2-7; D tentatively fits TRBD1 or TRBD2 (5 bases each). Germline-derived CDR1 and CDR2 are SGHRS and YFSETQ. V was trimmed by 1 base and J by 2 bases, leaving 10 bases between them. The CDR3 is 14 residues long.